One and the same sample provided the 4 T cell receptor beta chains below, sequenced in a study of cytomegalovirus exposure and HLA in healthy donors. The PCR made use of 60 Vbeta and 13 Jbeta primers. Clones were read by immunoSEQ multiplex PCR, and TCRdb kept only the in-frame ones, dropping some. The table has about 120,000 clones, around three quarters seen once; the top ten hold roughly 4.3%. Material: PBMCs. Every receptor here comes from a young man in good health and CMV-seropositive.

The CDR3 region is CASSERPGVAGGYTDTQYF. DNA of the CDR3: TGTGCCAGCAGTGAGCGCCCCGGGGTAGCGGGGGGTTACACAGATACGCAGTATTTT. The rearrangement joins TRBV6-1 to TRBJ2-3; 10 positions agree with TRBD2. The V gene's germline CDR1 is MNHNS and CDR2 SASEGT. The CDR3 is 19 amino acids. Losses at the gene ends were 3 bases for V and 2 bases for J; bases not matched to a gene: 14.

Comment on this clone: One end of the junction fails to match germline, which may point to a read error. The chain employs TRBV7-8 and TRBJ2-6, with a possible D match to TRBD1 (5 bases). The CDR3 covers 15 residues. CDR1 and CDR2 (germline): SGHVS, FQNEAQ. The CDR3 DNA reads TGTGCCAGCAGCTTATGGGGCTCTGGGGCCAACGGCCTGACTTTC. Protein: CASSLWGSGANGLTF.

The chain has TRBV27 and TRBJ1-5; TRBD1 might be the D (6 bases). With 0 bases removed from V and 4 bases from J, the gap between germline ends came to 10 bases. CDR1 MNHEY and CDR2 SMNVEV come from the germline V gene (reference sequence). The CDR3 runs to 15 residues. This CDR3 is CASSLSAGVNQPQHF. The CDR3 coding sequence is TGTGCCAGCAGTTTATCGGCAGGGGTTAATCAGCCCCAGCATTTT.

The rearrangement uses TRBV29-1 and TRBJ2-7, with D perhaps matching TRBD2 (5 bases). Trimming pared 4 bases from V and 0 bases from J, leaving 13 bases between. Germline V gives CDR1 SQVTM, CDR2 ANQGSEA. This CDR3 region has 14 residues. CDR3 coding DNA: TGCAGCGTTGTGCGGGCCGAGAGCTCCTACGAGCAGTACTTC. This translates into CSVVRAESSYEQYF.